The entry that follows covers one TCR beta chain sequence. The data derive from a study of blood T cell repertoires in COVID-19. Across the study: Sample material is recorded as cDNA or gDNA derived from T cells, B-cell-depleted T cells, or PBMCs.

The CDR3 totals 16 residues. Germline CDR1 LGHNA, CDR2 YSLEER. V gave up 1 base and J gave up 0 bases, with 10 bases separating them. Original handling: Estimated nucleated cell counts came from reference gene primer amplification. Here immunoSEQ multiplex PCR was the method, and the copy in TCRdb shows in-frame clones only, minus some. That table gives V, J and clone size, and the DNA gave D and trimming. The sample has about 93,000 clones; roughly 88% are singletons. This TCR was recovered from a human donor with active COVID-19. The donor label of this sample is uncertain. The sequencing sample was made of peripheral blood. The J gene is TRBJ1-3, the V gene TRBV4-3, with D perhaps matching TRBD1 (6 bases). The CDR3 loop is CASSQVTGSSGNTIYF. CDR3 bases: TGCGCCAGCAGCCAAGTTACAGGGAGCTCTGGAAACACCATATATTTT.